These 16 T cell receptor beta chains share one sample of origin, sequenced in a study of beta chain features in type 1 diabetes. Study-level points and caveats: Among patients with Type 1 diabetes, TCRB CDR3s were moderately but significantly shorter in every one of the four CD4+ subsets.

cDNA synthesis used the whole RNA isolate, giving expressed TCRB sequences. Method: immunoSEQ multiplex PCR; TCRdb's copy keeps in-frame clones and lacks some. This table has almost 350,000 clones, around 9% appearing once. Their specific antigens are unknown. Source material: central memory CD4+ T cells from blood. These receptors all come from a man aged 25-45 years with type 1 diabetes.

The chain combines TRBV7-2 with TRBJ2-7; perhaps D is TRBD1 or TRBD2 (5 bases each). V gave up 2 bases and J gave up 4 bases, with 15 bases separating them. The CDR3 runs to 15 residues. Germline V gene data show CDR1 as SGHTA and CDR2 as FQGNSA. The CDR3 reads CASSLMSGRTYEQYF. CDR3 bases: TGTGCCAGCAGCTTAATGTCGGGACGAACATACGAGCAGTACTTC.

This clone was seen more than once but under ten times. The chain couples TRBV30 to TRBJ1-6; D is undetermined. The germline gives CDR1 GTSNPN, CDR2 SVGIG (reference sequence). Trimming cost V 4 bases and J 10 bases, with 5 bases left between them. This CDR3 contains 10 residues. CDR3: CAWIGSPLHF. DNA for the CDR3: TGTGCCTGGATTGGCTCACCCCTCCACTTT.

The V and J genes are TRBV9 and TRBJ2-1, with TRBD1 matching 7 bases. The CDR3 has 16 residues. Unmatched junction bases numbered 14, after V lost 3 bases and J lost 8 bases. In germline, CDR1 is SGDLS, CDR2 YYNGEE. CDR3 loop: CASSARQGSLFDEQFF. The CDR3 nucleotides read TGTGCCAGCAGCGCTCGACAGGGTTCCCTCTTCGATGAGCAGTTCTTC. Full variable domain (missing parts from reference TRBV9 and TRBJ2-1): DSGVTQTPKHLITATGQRVTLRCSPRSGDLSVYWYQQSLDQGLQFLIQYYNGEERAKGNILERFSAQQFPDLHSELNLSSLELGDSALYFCASSARQGSLFDEQFFGPGTRLTVL.

This clone has just a few counts. The chain links TRBV30 to TRBJ2-5, with D possibly TRBD1 on 6 matching bases. Germline loops: CDR1 GTSNPN, CDR2 SVGIG (reference sequence). The V end lost 0 bases, the J end lost 7 bases, and 12 bases lay between the germline ends. This CDR3 comprises 13 residues. Written as DNA, the CDR3 is TGTGCCTGGAGTGTGACCCCACAGGGGACCCAGTACTTC. The encoded protein is CAWSVTPQGTQYF.

This clone was counted only a few times. The gene calls are TRBV5-1 and TRBJ1-3; D possibly corresponds to TRBD1 (5 bases). V shed 0 bases and J shed 7 bases, with 14 bases lying between them. The CDR3 consists of 15 residues. CDR1 SGHRS and CDR2 YFSETQ come from the germline V gene. The CDR3: CASSLAGGLGNTIYF. The CDR3 DNA reads as TGCGCCAGCAGCTTGGCCGGGGGTCTTGGCAACACCATATATTTT.

This clone was counted between two and nine times. The V and J genes are TRBV5-1 and TRBJ1-1; D is unclear. Germline-derived CDR1 and CDR2 are SGHRS and YFSETQ. The CDR3 loop spans 15 amino acids. V dropped 4 bases and J dropped 6 bases, with 19 bases sitting between them. CDR3 DNA: TGCGCCAGCAGCACTGAGACTCAAGAGGTTTCTGAAGCTTTCTTT. Amino acids: CASSTETQEVSEAFF.

This clone was detected only a few times. The rearrangement uses TRBV10-3 and TRBJ2-1; 11 bases line up with TRBD2. CDR1 ENHRY and CDR2 SYGVKD come from the germline V gene. The CDR3 is 14 amino acids. V trimming: 4 bases; J trimming: 6 bases; junction bases outside the gene matches: 2. The CDR3 DNA follows: TGTGCCATCAGTGGTAGCGGGGGGGCCAATGAGCAGTTCTTC. This codes for CAISGSGGANEQFF.

This chain connects TRBV2 to TRBJ2-7; tentative D call: TRBD1 (5 bases). The germline V gene has CDR1 SNHLY and CDR2 FYNNEI. V shed 3 bases and J shed 9 bases, with 15 bases lying between them. The CDR3 sequence is 13 residues long. CDR3 bases: TGTGCCAGCAGTGAGCACCAAGGGGCGGCGCAGTACTTC. It yields the protein CASSEHQGAAQYF.

This clone showed up many times. This rearrangement joins TRBV19 to TRBJ2-1; 15 bases agree with TRBD2. V lost 5 bases and J lost 3; bases outside the gene matches: 5. Germline V gene data show CDR1 as LNHDA and CDR2 as SQIVND (reference sequence). The CDR3 runs 17 residues. The CDR3 loop is CASSLGLAGGIYNEQFF. The CDR3 DNA sequence: TGTGCCAGTAGTTTAGGACTAGCGGGGGGGATCTACAATGAGCAGTTCTTC. The full variable domain, rest sourced from reference TRBV19 and TRBJ2-1, is DGGITQSPKYLFRKEGQNVTLSCEQNLNHDAMYWYRQDPGQGLRLIYYSQIVNDFQKGDIAEGYSVSREKKESFPLTVTSAQKNPTAFYLCASSLGLAGGIYNEQFFGPGTRLTVL.

This clone was seen a handful of times. The chain employs TRBV29-1 and TRBJ2-2; maybe TRBD1 (6 bases). The CDR3 is 14 amino acids. Trimming took off 6 bases at V and 1 base at J, with 12 bases between the two ends. CDR1 and CDR2 (germline): SQVTM, ANQGSEA. The CDR3 here is CSVDLRGNTGELFF. CDR3 nucleotides: TGCAGCGTAGACCTCAGGGGGAACACCGGGGAGCTGTTTTTT.

The DNA for the CDR3 is TGTGCCAGCAGACCCTTTAGCGGGGGGGTCTCCTACGAGCAGTACTTC. Amino acids: CASRPFSGGVSYEQYF. The rearrangement uses TRBV5-4 and TRBJ2-7; 11 nucleotides agree with TRBD2. After removal of 5 bases from V and 0 bases from J, the junction contained 7 bases not matched to a gene. Germline CDR1 reads SGHNT; CDR2 reads YYREEE (reference sequence). The CDR3 runs to 16 residues.

This clone occurred a few times. The chain combines TRBV29-1 with TRBJ1-2; 8 nucleotides line up with TRBD1. From germline, CDR1 is SQVTM and CDR2 ANQGSEA. The V gene end was trimmed by 6 bases and the J gene end by 6 bases; junction bases not matched to a gene: 6. The CDR3 is 12 amino acids. The CDR3 DNA reads TGCAGCGTCCCAACAGGGGGACATGGCTACACCTTC. Translating gives CSVPTGGHGYTF.

The V and J genes are TRBV11-2 and TRBJ2-3; D unclear. Germline V gives CDR1 SGHAT, CDR2 FQNNGV. The CDR3 length is 14 residues. Trimming removed 5 bases at V and 1 base at J, with 10 bases between. The CDR3 nucleotides read TGTGCCAGCAGCGCTGATTGGGGCACAGATACGCAGTATTTT. This codes for CASSADWGTDTQYF.

V and J are TRBV10-1 and TRBJ2-2; D might be TRBD1 or TRBD2, each matching 6 bases. The V gene lost 2 bases and the J gene lost 0 bases, with 10 bases spanning the gap. This CDR3 has 16 residues. Germline V lookup: CDR1 WNHNN, CDR2 SYGVQD (reference sequence). Here the CDR3 reads CASSEEGGSNTGELFF. For the CDR3, the DNA is TGCGCCAGCAGTGAGGAGGGGGGCTCGAACACCGGGGAGCTGTTTTTT.

This clone has more than one count but fewer than ten. The V call is TRBV10-3, the J call TRBJ2-3; TRBD1 agrees at 9 bases. This CDR3 contains 15 residues. Germline values: CDR1 ENHRY, CDR2 SYGVKD. After removal of 0 bases from V and 6 bases from J, the junction contained 4 bases not matched to a gene. In DNA form, the CDR3 reads TGTGCCATCAGTGAGTCGGACAGGGGCGAGGATACGCAGTATTTT. This translates into CAISESDRGEDTQYF.

This chain joins TRBV9 and TRBJ2-1; TRBD1 matches 8 bases. The CDR3 totals 16 residues. J was trimmed by 6 bases and V by 0 bases; bases with no gene match: 8. CDR1 and CDR2 (germline): SGDLS, YYNGEE. The CDR3 DNA is TGTGCCAGCAGCGTAGGTCCGACAGGGGAGCGCAATGAGCAGTTCTTC. Amino acids: CASSVGPTGERNEQFF.